What follows describes a single T cell receptor beta chain. Its target is unknown. Sequencing used immunoSEQ multiplex PCR; TCRdb keeps in-frame clones, though not all of them. Among 2,500 to 3,500 clones, 75% to 85% were seen once, and the ten largest hold 28%. The data stem from a study of PD-1 blockade in classical Hodgkin lymphoma. Study-wide results and caveats: Reported findings placed baseline TCR diversity lower in newly diagnosed patients (compared with healthy donors). The authors have not defined what causes the repertoire differences, possibly disease activity or prior therapy. The authors excluded patients who started nivolumab under 1 year after ASCT. Newly diagnosed patients had diversity similar to the baseline diversity of complete responders.

Germline V gene data show CDR1 as SGDLS and CDR2 as YYNGEE. The CDR3 contains 14 residues. Trimming took off 0 bases at V and 2 bases at J, with 9 bases between the two ends. Time point given: cycle 4 day 1 (C4D1), after five to seven weeks of nivolumab. Every patient experienced relapse after autologous stem cell transplantation, and brentuximab vedotin exposure varied. The CD8+ T cells came from thawed PBMCs through magnetic negative selection. The sample in question was CD8+ T cells from blood, obtained before the fourth cycle of nivolumab. The TCR was taken from a human donor with classical Hodgkin lymphoma. The J gene is TRBJ2-7, the V gene TRBV9; possible D gene TRBD1, 5 bases. CDR3 sequence: CASSVGQSPYEQYF. The CDR3 coding sequence is TGTGCCAGCAGCGTAGGACAGTCTCCCTACGAGCAGTACTTC. Full variable domain (rest looked up from reference TRBV9 and TRBJ2-7): DSGVTQTPKHLITATGQRVTLRCSPRSGDLSVYWYQQSLDQGLQFLIQYYNGEERAKGNILERFSAQQFPDLHSELNLSSLELGDSALYFCASSVGQSPYEQYFGPGTRLTVT.